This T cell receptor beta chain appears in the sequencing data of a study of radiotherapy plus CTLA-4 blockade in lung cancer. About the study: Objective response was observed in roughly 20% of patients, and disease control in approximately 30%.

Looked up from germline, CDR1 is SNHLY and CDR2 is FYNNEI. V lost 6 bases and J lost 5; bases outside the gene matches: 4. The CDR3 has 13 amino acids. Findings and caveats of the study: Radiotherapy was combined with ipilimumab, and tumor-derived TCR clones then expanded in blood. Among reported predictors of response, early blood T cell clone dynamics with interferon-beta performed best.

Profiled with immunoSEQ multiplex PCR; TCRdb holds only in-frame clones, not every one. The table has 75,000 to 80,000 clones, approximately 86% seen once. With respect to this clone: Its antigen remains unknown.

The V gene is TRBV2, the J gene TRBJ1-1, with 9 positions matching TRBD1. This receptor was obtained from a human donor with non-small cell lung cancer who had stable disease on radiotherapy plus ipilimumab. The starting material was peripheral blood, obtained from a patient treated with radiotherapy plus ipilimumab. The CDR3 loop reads CASRQGARTEAFF. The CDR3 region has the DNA TGTGCCAGCAGACAGGGGGCTCGGACTGAAGCTTTCTTT.